Each of the 5 T cell receptor beta chains below was sequenced from the same sample in a study of cytomegalovirus exposure and HLA in healthy donors (dated by TCRdb to 2015 to 2018). Libraries were made using the immunoSEQ multiplex PCR assay. The multiplex PCR relied on a mix of 60 forward primers for TCR Vbeta segments and 13 reverse primers for TCR Jbeta segments. TCRdb re-hosts the immuneACCESS table, in-frame sequences only. Its copies lack some clones; in the studies checked, an unresolved V gene accounts for under half of them, and the cause for the rest is not known. Counted in this sample were 200,000 to 250,000 clones; 75% to 85% of them appeared once. The ten most abundant clones make up around 2.9% of the sample. Sequencing was carried out using PBMCs. The receptor set was obtained from an older woman in good health and CMV-seropositive.

This clone was recorded only once. Compared with germline, one end of the junction differs, possibly owing to a read error. The chain links TRBV4-2 to TRBJ1-2; possible D gene TRBD1, 5 bases. The germline gives CDR1 LGHNA, CDR2 YNFKEQ. The CDR3 spans 15 residues. The CDR3 sequence: CASNQDLGRNYGYTF. The DNA for the CDR3 is TGTGCCAGCAACCAAGATTTGGGGCGTAACTATGGCTACACCTTC.

The rearrangement joins TRBV5-1 to TRBJ2-3; TRBD2 matches 11 bases. Germline trimming cut 2 bases from V and 3 bases from J; bases unmatched to any gene: 5. This CDR3 region has 16 residues. The V gene's germline CDR1 is SGHRS and CDR2 YFSETQ. CDR3 amino acids: CASSFYSGGGTDTQYF. In DNA, the CDR3 is TGCGCCAGCAGCTTCTATAGCGGGGGGGGGACAGATACGCAGTATTTT.

Worth noting for this clone: Different DNA sequences within this sample yield the same CDR3. The CDR3 DNA follows: TGTGCCAGCAGCTTAGATAGAACCGGGGAGCTGTTTTTT. Residues: CASSLDRTGELFF. This chain links TRBV11-2 with TRBJ2-2; D not certain. This CDR3 spans 13 amino acids. The germline CDR1 and CDR2 sequences are SGHAT and FQNNGV. V was pared by 0 bases and J by 5 bases, with 4 bases between.

This clone was observed a handful of times. The chain uses TRBV6-5 and TRBJ1-4, with D possibly matching TRBD1 (5 bases). The ends were cut back, 2 bases at V and 8 bases at J, with 12 bases in the middle. Germline values: CDR1 MNHEY, CDR2 SVGAGI. This CDR3 contains 14 residues. The CDR3 sequence is CASSYRGSGEKLFF. Here the CDR3 DNA reads TGTGCCAGCAGTTACAGGGGCTCTGGGGAAAAACTGTTTTTT.

The chain has TRBV7-4 and TRBJ1-4; TRBD1 is a possible D gene (5 bases). The CDR3 spans 14 residues. V was pared by 0 bases and J by 5 bases, with 7 bases between. Germline V lookup: CDR1 SGHVT, CDR2 SQSDAQ. CDR3 coding DNA: TGTGCCAGCAGCTTAGCCGCAGGGAATGAAAAACTGTTTTTT. Translation gives CASSLAAGNEKLFF.